This T cell receptor (beta chain) was identified during a study of breast tumors, draining lymph nodes, adjacent tissues. Each CDR3 protein gets one entry after TCRdb re-called the multiplex PCR reads with MiXCR. The sample records about 200,000 distinct CDR3 sequences, approximately 30% being singletons. Ten or more counts support this clonotype. V dropped 2 bases and J dropped 1; count of bases not matched to a gene: 6. The length of the CDR3 is 16 residues. In germline, CDR1 is MNHEY, CDR2 SVGEGT. The lymph nodes were axillary draining lymph nodes from breast cancer patients. The origin of this receptor is a female donor with breast cancer. Some clones in this sample may be carry-over from other donors' samples. Sequenced sample: axillary lymph node tissue. This chain connects TRBV6-2 or TRBV6-3 to TRBJ2-7, with 9 nucleotides matching TRBD1. The CDR3 here is CASSYRRDRASYEQYF. The CDR3 nucleotides are TGTGCCAGCAGTTACCGCCGGGACAGGGCGTCCTACGAGCAGTACTTC.